This TCR beta chain was captured by sequencing in a study of cytomegalovirus exposure and HLA in healthy donors. Study conclusions and caveats: In a later analysis, TCR beta V- and J-gene trimming showed a link to a missense DCLRE1C variant. Evidence from a later analysis indicated that most CMV-associated TCR beta chains looked HLA-restricted. CMV serostatus alone was available as immune exposure information.

PCR used 60 Vbeta primers and 13 Jbeta primers. TCRdb's table, derived via immunoSEQ multiplex PCR, lists solely in-frame clones and lacks some. The repertoire holds 110,000 to 150,000 clones, with around 70% as singletons. Nominal health characterized the donors when sampled, though unrecorded immune exposures were likely. Of note for this clone: The target antigen is unknown.

The germline V gene encodes CDR1 SGHTA and CDR2 FQGNSA. Trimming removed 0 bases from V and 2 bases from J; junction bases left unmatched: 1. CDR3 length equals 14 residues. Sequenced input: PBMCs. The source of this sequence is a man aged 40-50 years in good health and CMV-seronegative. The gene calls are TRBV7-2 and TRBJ2-7; 7 bases match TRBD2. CDR3 DNA: TGTGCCAGCAGCTTAGCGGGGGGGGCCTACGAGCAGTACTTC. Translating it yields CASSLAGGAYEQYF.